The sequence of this T cell receptor (beta chain) was determined in a study of PD-L1 blockade in urothelial cancer. Study background: Atezolizumab at 1,200 mg intravenously every 3 weeks was started by patients in 2014. Blood analyses occurred 3 weeks (second dose) and 6 weeks post treatment start. Findings of the study overall: Better survival was predicted by below-median pretreatment blood TCR clonality.

Synthetically made TCR analog templates were put into each PCR as spikes. Repertoires were generated with immunoSEQ multiplex PCR, while TCRdb's copy carries only in-frame clones and drops some. The repertoire holds 30,000 to 35,000 clones, with approximately 80% as singletons. Germline lookup yields CDR1 MNHEY and CDR2 SVGAGI. This CDR3 contains 14 residues. Trimming removed 0 bases from V and 1 base from J, with 5 bases in between. This clone occurred a few times. Its target is unknown. The material sequenced was PBMCs, taken around atezolizumab (anti-PD-L1) treatment. The chain links TRBV6-5 to TRBJ2-3, with a tentative D call TRBD1 (5 bases). This TCR came from a man aged 60-69 years with urothelial cancer. Here the CDR3 DNA reads TGTGCCAGCAGTTACTCGACAGGCACAGATACGCAGTATTTT. The encoded protein is CASSYSTGTDTQYF.